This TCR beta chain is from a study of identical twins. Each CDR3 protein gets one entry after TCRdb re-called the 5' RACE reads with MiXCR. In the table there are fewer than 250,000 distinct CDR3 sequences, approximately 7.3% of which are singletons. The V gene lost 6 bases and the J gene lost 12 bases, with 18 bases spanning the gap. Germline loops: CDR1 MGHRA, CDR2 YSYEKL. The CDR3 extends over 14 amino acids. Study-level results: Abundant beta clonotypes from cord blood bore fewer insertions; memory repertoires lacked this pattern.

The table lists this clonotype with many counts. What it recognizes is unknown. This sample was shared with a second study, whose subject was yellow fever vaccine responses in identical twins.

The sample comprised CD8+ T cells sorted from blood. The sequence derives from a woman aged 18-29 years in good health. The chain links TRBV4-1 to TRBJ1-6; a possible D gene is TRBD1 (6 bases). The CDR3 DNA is TGCGCCAGCAGTCCCGGGACATTTAGGATACCCCTCCACTTT. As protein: CASSPGTFRIPLHF.